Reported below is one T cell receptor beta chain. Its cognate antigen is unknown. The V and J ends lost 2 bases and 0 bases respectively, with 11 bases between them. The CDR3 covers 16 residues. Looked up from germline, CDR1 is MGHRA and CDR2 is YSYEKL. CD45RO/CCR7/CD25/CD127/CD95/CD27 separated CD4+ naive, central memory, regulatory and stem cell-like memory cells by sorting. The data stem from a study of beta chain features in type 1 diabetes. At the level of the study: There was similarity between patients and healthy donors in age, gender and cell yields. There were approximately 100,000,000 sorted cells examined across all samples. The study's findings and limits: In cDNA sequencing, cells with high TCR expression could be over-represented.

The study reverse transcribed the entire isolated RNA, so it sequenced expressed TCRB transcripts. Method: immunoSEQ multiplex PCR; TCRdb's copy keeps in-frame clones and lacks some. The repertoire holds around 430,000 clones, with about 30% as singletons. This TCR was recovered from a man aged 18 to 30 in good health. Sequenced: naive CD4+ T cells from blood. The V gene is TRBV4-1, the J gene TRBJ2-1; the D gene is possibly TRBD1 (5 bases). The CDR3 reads CASSQPLGASYNEQFF. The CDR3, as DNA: TGCGCCAGCAGCCAACCCTTAGGGGCCTCCTACAATGAGCAGTTCTTC.